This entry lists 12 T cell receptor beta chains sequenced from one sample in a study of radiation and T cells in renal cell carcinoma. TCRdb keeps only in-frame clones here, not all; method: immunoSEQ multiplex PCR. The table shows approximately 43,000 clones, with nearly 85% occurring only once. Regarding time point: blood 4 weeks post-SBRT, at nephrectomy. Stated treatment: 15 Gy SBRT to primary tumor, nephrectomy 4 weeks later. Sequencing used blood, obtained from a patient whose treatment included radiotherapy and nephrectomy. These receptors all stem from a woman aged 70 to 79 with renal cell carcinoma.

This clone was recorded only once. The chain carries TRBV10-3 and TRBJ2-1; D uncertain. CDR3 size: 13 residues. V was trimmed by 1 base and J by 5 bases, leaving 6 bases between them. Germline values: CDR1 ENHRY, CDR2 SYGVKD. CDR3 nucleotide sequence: TGTGCCATCAGTGAGTTAGGGAACAATGAGCAGTTCTTC. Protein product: CAISELGNNEQFF.

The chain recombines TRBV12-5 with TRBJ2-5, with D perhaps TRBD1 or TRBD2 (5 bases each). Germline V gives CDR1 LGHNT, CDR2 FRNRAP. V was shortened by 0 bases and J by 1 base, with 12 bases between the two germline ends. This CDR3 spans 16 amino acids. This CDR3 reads CASGLVGTTLQETQYF. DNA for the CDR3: TGTGCTAGTGGTTTGGTGGGGACGACGCTCCAAGAGACCCAGTACTTC.

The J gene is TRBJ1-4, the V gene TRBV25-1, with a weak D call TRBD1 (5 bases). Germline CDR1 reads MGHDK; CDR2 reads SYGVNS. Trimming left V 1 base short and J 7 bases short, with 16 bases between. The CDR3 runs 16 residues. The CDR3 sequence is CASSELWGRFGEKLFF. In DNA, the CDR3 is TGTGCCAGCAGTGAATTATGGGGCCGGTTTGGTGAAAAACTGTTTTTT.

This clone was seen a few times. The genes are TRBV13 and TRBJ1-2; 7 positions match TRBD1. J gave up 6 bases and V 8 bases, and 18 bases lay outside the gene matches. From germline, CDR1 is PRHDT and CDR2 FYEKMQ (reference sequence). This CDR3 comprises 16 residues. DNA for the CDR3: TGTGCCAGCGTAAAAAGGGTGTGGAGGGGGCTAGATGGCTACACCTTC. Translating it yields CASVKRVWRGLDGYTF.

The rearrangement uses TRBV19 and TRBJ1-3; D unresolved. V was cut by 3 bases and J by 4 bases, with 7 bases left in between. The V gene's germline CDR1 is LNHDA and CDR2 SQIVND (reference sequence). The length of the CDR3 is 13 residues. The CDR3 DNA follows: TGTGCCAGTAGTATGGAGTCGGGAAACACCATATATTTT. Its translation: CASSMESGNTIYF.

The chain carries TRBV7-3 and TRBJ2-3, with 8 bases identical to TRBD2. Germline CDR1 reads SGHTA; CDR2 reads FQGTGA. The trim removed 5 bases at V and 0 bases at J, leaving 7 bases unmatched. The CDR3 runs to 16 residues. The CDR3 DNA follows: TGTGCCAGCAGCCCCACTAGCGGAGCTAGCACAGATACGCAGTATTTT. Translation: CASSPTSGASTDTQYF.

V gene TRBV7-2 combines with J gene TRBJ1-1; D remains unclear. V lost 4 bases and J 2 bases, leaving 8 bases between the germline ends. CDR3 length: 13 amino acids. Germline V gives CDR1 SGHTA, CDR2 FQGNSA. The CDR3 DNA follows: TGTGCCAGCAGCTCCTACGTCAACACTGAAGCTTTCTTT. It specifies CASSSYVNTEAFF.

The CDR3 region is CASSVLAGGSYEQYF. The DNA for the CDR3 is TGTGCCAGCAGCGTTCTAGCGGGGGGCTCCTACGAGCAGTACTTC. The J gene is TRBJ2-7, the V gene TRBV7-2; 11 nucleotides line up with TRBD2. Trimming removed 5 bases from V and 0 bases from J; junction bases left unmatched: 3. This CDR3 contains 15 residues. Looked up from germline, CDR1 is SGHTA and CDR2 is FQGNSA.

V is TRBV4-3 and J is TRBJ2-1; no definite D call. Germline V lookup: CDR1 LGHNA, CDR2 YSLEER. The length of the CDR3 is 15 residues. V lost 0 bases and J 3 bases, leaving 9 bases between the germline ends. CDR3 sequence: CASSQDGVRYNEQFF. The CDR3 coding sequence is TGCGCCAGCAGCCAAGATGGAGTTCGCTACAATGAGCAGTTCTTC.

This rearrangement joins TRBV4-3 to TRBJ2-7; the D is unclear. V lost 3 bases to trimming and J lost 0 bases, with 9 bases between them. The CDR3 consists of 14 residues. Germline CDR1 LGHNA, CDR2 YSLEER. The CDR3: CASSQGFRSYEQYF. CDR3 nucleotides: TGCGCCAGCAGCCAGGGATTTCGCTCCTACGAGCAGTACTTC.

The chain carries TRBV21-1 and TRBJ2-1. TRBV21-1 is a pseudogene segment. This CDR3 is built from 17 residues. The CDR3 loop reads CASSKERRPGNRNEQFF. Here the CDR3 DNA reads TGTGCCAGCAGCAAGGAACGCCGTCCCGGCAATAGGAATGAGCAGTTCTTC.

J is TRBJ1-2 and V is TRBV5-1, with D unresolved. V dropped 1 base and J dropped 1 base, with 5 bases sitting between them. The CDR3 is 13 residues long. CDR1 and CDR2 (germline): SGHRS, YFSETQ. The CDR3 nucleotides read TGCGCCAGCAGCTTGACGGATAACTATGGCTACACCTTC. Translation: CASSLTDNYGYTF.